These T cell receptor beta chains were read from a single sample in a study of lymphopenia after photon versus proton radiotherapy. Assay used: immunoSEQ multiplex PCR; TCRdb lists only in-frame clones, some missing. Of approximately 91,000 clones listed, over 70% are singletons. Sequenced here: peripheral blood, sampled from a patient treated with proton-based radiotherapy. The origin of the receptors is a man in his fifties or sixties with pancreatic cancer. CDR3s include the opening cysteine and the closing phenylalanine or tryptophan. Fields, in order: V gene, J gene, clone size, D gene, CDR3 DNA, CDR3 protein. A D gene is named only where the DNA matches it firmly. The listing skips clone size in some rows; elsewhere it reads once, few, many or a size class.

v_gene: TRBV4-1; j_gene: TRBJ2-3; abundance: once; d_gene: .; CDR3nt: TGCGCCAGCAGCCAAGGTGACAGCCTAACTAGCACAGATACGCAGTATTTT; CDR3aa: CASSQGDSLTSTDTQYF
v_gene: TRBV6-6; j_gene: TRBJ2-4; abundance: .; d_gene: .; CDR3nt: TGTGCCAGCAGCCACCCGAGGGAAACCAAAAACATTCAGTACTTC; CDR3aa: CASSHPRETKNIQYF
v_gene: TRBV27; j_gene: TRBJ2-2; abundance: .; d_gene: TRBD1; CDR3nt: TGTGCCAGCAGTTTAAGGGGACAGGGACCCGGGGAGCTGTTTTTT; CDR3aa: CASSLRGQGPGELFF
v_gene: TRBV27; j_gene: TRBJ1-1; abundance: .; d_gene: .; CDR3nt: TGTGCCAGCAGCCCGGATTTGACACGATCCTCTACCAACACTGAAGCTTTCTTT; CDR3aa: CASSPDLTRSSTNTEAFF
v_gene: TRBV20-1; j_gene: TRBJ2-7; abundance: .; d_gene: .; CDR3nt: TGCAGTGCTAGAGTTGGCCTAAAGCAGTACTTC; CDR3aa: CSARVGLKQYF
v_gene: TRBV19; j_gene: TRBJ2-1; abundance: few; d_gene: TRBD2; CDR3nt: TGTGCCAGTAGAAATCCCGGGACTAGCGGGAGGGGATCCTACAATGAGCAGTTCTTC; CDR3aa: CASRNPGTSGRGSYNEQFF
v_gene: TRBV7-2; j_gene: TRBJ2-2; abundance: .; d_gene: .; CDR3nt: TGTGCCAGCGTCCGAGCGGGCCCCACCGGGGAGCTGTTTTTT; CDR3aa: CASVRAGPTGELFF
v_gene: TRBV27; j_gene: TRBJ1-2; abundance: .; d_gene: TRBD1; CDR3nt: TGTGCCAGCAGGGGACAGGGGGAATATGGCTACACCTTC; CDR3aa: CASRGQGEYGYTF
v_gene: TRBV6-5; j_gene: TRBJ2-6; abundance: .; d_gene: TRBD1; CDR3nt: TGTGCCAGCACGGAAGGGGGCACTGGGGCCAACGTCCTGACTTTC; CDR3aa: CASTEGGTGANVLTF
v_gene: TRBV15; j_gene: TRBJ1-2; abundance: .; d_gene: .; CDR3nt: TGTGCCACCAGCACTCCACCCTCGGGGCCCCACTATGGCTACACCTTC; CDR3aa: CATSTPPSGPHYGYTF
v_gene: TRBV19; j_gene: TRBJ2-3; abundance: .; d_gene: TRBD2; CDR3nt: TGTGCCAGTAGTACACTAGCGGGGGCGGCCACAGATACGCAGTATTTT; CDR3aa: CASSTLAGAATDTQYF
v_gene: TRBV5-1; j_gene: TRBJ1-5; abundance: .; d_gene: TRBD1; CDR3nt: TGCGCCAGCAGCTTCGGGACAGATCAGCCCCAGCATTTT; CDR3aa: CASSFGTDQPQHF
v_gene: TRBV5-1; j_gene: TRBJ2-7; abundance: .; d_gene: .; CDR3nt: TGCGCCAGCAGCTTGGAGGGTGTCTCCTACGAGCAGTACTTC; CDR3aa: CASSLEGVSYEQYF
v_gene: TRBV5-1; j_gene: TRBJ1-3; abundance: .; d_gene: TRBD1; CDR3nt: TGCGCCAGCAGCCTGGGACAGGGGCCCGTCTCTGGAAACACCATATATTTT; CDR3aa: CASSLGQGPVSGNTIYF
v_gene: TRBV6-1; j_gene: TRBJ1-1; abundance: .; d_gene: .; CDR3nt: TGTGCCAGCAGTGATGGGAGCACGGGTCGGACTGAAGCTTTCTTT; CDR3aa: CASSDGSTGRTEAFF
v_gene: TRBV27; j_gene: TRBJ2-7; abundance: few; d_gene: .; CDR3nt: TGTGCCAGCAGTTTCTCAGGGGCGTACTACGAGCAGTACTTC; CDR3aa: CASSFSGAYYEQYF